This T cell receptor beta chain was sequenced in a study of OX40 agonist ivuxolimab in advanced cancers. Libraries were prepared by immunoSEQ multiplex PCR; TCRdb keeps only in-frame clonotypes and omits some of them. The sample gives 41,000 or so clones, around 87% of which show up once; more than 3% is in the top ten. From germline, CDR1 is SGHVS and CDR2 FQNEAQ. CDR3 length equals 17 residues. J lost 2 bases, V lost 4 bases, and 5 bases had no gene match. The rearrangement links TRBV7-8 to TRBJ2-2, with TRBD1 identical over 12 bases. Sequencing used CD4+ or CD8+ T cells sorted from blood, obtained in a trial of the OX40 agonist ivuxolimab. The origin of this receptor is an adult with an advanced solid tumor such as melanoma, head and neck, liver or kidney cancer. CDR3 protein: CASSSGTGGLNTGELFF. The CDR3 region has the DNA TGTGCCAGCAGCTCCGGGACAGGGGGCCTTAACACCGGGGAGCTGTTTTTT.